This T cell receptor (beta chain) was obtained from a study of T-cell reconstitution after alpha-beta-depleted transplantation in children. During its preparation, the TCRbeta library received unique molecular identifiers. TCRdb reprocessed the PCR reads via MiXCR and lists one record per CDR3 protein. The table includes under 450,000 distinct CDR3 sequences, 16% detected once. V lost 5 bases to trimming and J lost 8 bases, with 12 bases between them. The CDR3 covers 12 residues. Per the germline V gene, CDR1 is DFQATT and CDR2 is SNEGSKA (reference sequence). The source was PBMCs, mostly from graft donor cells, collected 360 days after TCRalphabeta/CD19-depleted stem cell transplant. This chain joins TRBV20-1 and TRBJ2-2; D may match TRBD1 or TRBD2 (5 bases each). This TCR derives from a boy in the first two years of life who had a stem cell transplant for Wiskott-Aldrich syndrome, so the T cells may come from the graft donor. The CDR3 reads CSARDHLGELFF. The CDR3 DNA is TGCAGTGCTCGGGACCATTTGGGGGAGCTGTTTTTT.